The subject of this entry is one TCR beta chain. This sample is drawn from a study of blood T cells in healthy people across ages. Together with a sample-barcoded 5' primer, a J-beta primer mix was included in a second PCR lasting roughly 6 to 12 cycles. One entry per CDR3 protein, called by TCRdb with MiXCR from the 5' RACE reads. The data show under 1,100,000 distinct CDR3 sequences, with 25% seen just once and around 0.75% held by the top ten. Trimming at V came to 5 bases and at J to 5 bases, leaving 14 bases not matched to a gene. Germline V gene data show CDR1 as SQVTM and CDR2 as ANQGSEA. There are 15 residues in the CDR3. This sample also belongs to another study, concerning T cells of mothers and their children. That source reports: The donors comprised a handful of children and their three healthy Caucasian mothers. Sequencing got over 10 million TCR beta CDR3 reads from each mother and approximately 3 million from each child.

Input material: blood. The rearrangement links TRBV29-1 to TRBJ1-2; 7 bases are a match to TRBD1. The receptor comes from a girl aged 2-10 years in good health. The CDR3 spells CSVTPPLTGNYGYTF. For the CDR3, the DNA is TGCAGCGTTACCCCTCCGCTGACAGGGAATTATGGCTACACCTTC.